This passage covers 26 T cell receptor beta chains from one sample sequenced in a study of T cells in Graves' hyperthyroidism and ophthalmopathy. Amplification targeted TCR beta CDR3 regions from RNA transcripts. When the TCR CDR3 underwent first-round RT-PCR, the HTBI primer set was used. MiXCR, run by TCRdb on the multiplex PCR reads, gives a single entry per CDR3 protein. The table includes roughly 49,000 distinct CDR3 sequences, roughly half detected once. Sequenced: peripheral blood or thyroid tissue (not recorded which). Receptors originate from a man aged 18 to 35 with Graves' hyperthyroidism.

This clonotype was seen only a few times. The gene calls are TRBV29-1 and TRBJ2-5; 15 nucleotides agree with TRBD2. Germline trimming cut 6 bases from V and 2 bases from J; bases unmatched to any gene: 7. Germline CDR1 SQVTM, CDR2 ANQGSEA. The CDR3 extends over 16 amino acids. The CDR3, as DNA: TGCAGCGTGAGGCCCGGGACTAGCGGGGGGCAAGAGACCCAGTACTTC. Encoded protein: CSVRPGTSGGQETQYF.

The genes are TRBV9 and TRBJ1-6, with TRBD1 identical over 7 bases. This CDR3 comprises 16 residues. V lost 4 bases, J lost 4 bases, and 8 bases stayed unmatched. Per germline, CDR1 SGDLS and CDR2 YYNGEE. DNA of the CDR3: TGTGCCAGCAGCCCGCGGGACAGACTGTATAATTCACCCCTCCACTTT. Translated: CASSPRDRLYNSPLHF.

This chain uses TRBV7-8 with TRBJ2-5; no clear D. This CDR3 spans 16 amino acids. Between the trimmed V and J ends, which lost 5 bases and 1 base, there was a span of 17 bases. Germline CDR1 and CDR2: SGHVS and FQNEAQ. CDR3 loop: CASSRAKSVVQETQYF. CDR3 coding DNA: TGTGCCAGCAGCCGTGCGAAATCAGTCGTCCAAGAGACCCAGTACTTC.

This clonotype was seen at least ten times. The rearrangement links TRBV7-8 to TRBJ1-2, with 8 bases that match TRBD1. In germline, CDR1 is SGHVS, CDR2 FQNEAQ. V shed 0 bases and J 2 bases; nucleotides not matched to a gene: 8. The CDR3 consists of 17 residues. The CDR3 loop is CASSLAAGGAQNYGYTF. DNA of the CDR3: TGTGCCAGCAGCTTAGCGGCAGGGGGCGCACAGAACTATGGCTACACCTTC. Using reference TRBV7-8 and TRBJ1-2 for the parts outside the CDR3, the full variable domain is GAGVSQSPRYKVAKRGQDVALRCDPISGHVSLFWYQQALGQGPEFLTYFQNEAQLDKSGLPSDRFFAERPEGSVSTLKIQRTQQEDSAVYLCASSLAAGGAQNYGYTFGSGTRLTVV.

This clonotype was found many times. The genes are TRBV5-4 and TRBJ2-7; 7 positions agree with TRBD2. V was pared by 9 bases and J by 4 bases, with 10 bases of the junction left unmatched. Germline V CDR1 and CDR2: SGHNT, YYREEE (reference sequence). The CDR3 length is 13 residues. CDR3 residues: CAIQLRGGYEQYF. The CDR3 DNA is TGTGCCATCCAGCTGCGGGGAGGGTACGAGCAGTACTTC.

As DNA, the CDR3 is TGTGCCAGCAGCCAGGACGGGGACATAGCTATCTATGGCTACACCTTC. Translation gives CASSQDGDIAIYGYTF. This chain joins TRBV7-2 and TRBJ1-2; the D gene is possibly TRBD1 (6 bases). Germline CDR1 reads SGHTA; CDR2 reads FQGNSA. With 5 bases removed from V and 4 bases from J, the gap between germline ends came to 20 bases. The CDR3 contains 16 residues.

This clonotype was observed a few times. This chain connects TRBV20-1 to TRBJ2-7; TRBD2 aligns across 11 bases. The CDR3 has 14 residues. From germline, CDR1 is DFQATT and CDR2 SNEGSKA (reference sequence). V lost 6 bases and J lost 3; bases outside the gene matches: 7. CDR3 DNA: TGCAGTGCCCCACTAGCGGGAGTTTTCTACGAGCAGTACTTC. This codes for CSAPLAGVFYEQYF.

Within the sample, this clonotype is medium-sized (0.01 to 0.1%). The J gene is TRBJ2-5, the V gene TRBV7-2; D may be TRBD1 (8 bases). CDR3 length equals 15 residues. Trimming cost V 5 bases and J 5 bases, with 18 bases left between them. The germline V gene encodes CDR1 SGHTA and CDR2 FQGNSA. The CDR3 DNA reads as TGTGCCAGCAGCCCAACAGGGGGGGGTTTGGAGACCCAGTACTTC. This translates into CASSPTGGGLETQYF.

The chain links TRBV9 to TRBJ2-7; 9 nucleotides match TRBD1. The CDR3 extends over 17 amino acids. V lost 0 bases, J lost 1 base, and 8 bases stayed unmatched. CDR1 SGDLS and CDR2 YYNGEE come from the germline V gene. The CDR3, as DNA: TGTGCCAGCAGCGTAGAATCGGGACAGGGTTATTCCTACGAGCAGTACTTC. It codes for CASSVESGQGYSYEQYF. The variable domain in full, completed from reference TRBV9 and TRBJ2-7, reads DSGVTQTPKHLITATGQRVTLRCSPRSGDLSVYWYQQSLDQGLQFLIQYYNGEERAKGNILERFSAQQFPDLHSELNLSSLELGDSALYFCASSVESGQGYSYEQYFGPGTRLTVT.

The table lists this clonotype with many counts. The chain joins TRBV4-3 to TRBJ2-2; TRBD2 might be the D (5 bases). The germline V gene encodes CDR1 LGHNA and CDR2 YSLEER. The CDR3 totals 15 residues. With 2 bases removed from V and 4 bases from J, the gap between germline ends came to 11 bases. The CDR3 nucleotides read TGCGCCAGCAGCCAAAGAACCCGGGGCACCGGGGAGCTGTTTTTT. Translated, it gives CASSQRTRGTGELFF.

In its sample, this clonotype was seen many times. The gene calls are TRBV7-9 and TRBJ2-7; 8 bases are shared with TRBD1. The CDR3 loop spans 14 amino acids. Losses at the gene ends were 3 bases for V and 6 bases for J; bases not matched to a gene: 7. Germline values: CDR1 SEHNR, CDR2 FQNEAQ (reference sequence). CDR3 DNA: TGTGCCAGCAGCTTCGGCCAGGGGGCATCCGAGCAGTACTTC. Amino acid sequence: CASSFGQGASEQYF.

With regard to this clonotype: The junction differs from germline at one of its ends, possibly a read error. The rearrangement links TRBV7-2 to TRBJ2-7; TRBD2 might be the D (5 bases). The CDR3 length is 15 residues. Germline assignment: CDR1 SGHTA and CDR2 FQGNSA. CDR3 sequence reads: CASSARALSSYERYF. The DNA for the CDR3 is TGTGCCAGTAGCGCCCGGGCACTCAGCTCCTACGAGCGGTACTTC.

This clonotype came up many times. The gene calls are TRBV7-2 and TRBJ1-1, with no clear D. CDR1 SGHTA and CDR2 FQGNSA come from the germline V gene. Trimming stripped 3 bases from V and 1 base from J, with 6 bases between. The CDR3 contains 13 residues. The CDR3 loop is CASSFQPNTEAFF. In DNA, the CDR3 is TGTGCCAGCAGCTTTCAACCGAACACTGAAGCTTTCTTT.

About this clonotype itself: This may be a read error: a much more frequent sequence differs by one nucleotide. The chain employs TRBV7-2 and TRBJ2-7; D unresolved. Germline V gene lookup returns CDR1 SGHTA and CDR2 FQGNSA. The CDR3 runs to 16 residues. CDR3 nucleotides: TGTGCCAGCAGCTTAGTCCCCCAGGTCACCTCCTGCGAGCAGTACTTC. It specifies CASSLVPQVTSCEQYF.

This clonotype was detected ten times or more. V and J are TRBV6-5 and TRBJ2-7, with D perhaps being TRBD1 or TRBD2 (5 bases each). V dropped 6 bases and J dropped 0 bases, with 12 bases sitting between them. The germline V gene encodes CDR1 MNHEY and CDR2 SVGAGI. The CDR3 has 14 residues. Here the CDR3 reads CASSSSGTSYEQYF. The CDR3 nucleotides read TGTGCCAGCAGCTCCTCCGGGACCTCCTACGAGCAGTACTTC.

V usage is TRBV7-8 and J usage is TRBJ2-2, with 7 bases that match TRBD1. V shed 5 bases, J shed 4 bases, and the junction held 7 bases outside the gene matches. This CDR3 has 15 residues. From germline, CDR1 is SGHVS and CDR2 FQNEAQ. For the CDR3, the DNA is TGTGCCAGCAGCGAGGGGGCCCCGGGCACCGGGGAGCTGTTTTTT. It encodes CASSEGAPGTGELFF.

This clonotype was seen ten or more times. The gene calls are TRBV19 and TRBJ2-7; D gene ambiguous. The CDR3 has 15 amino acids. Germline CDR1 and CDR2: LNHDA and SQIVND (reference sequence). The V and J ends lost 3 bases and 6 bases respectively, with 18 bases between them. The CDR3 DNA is TGTGCCAGTAGTATCCATCACAGAGTCCCCTCCGAGCAGTACTTC. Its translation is CASSIHHRVPSEQYF.

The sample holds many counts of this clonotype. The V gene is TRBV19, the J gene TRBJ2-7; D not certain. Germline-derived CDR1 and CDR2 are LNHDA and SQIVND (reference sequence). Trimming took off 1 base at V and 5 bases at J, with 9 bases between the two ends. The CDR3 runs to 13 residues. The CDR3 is CASSIGPSDEQYF. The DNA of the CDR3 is TGTGCCAGTAGTATAGGTCCATCGGACGAGCAGTACTTC.

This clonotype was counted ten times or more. CDR3 nucleotides: TGCAGTGCTAGAGAAAACAACGGGCAACCATACGAGCAGTACTTC. This translates into CSARENNGQPYEQYF. J is TRBJ2-7 and V is TRBV20-1; D gene ambiguous. Per the germline V gene, CDR1 is DFQATT and CDR2 is SNEGSKA (reference sequence). V was pared by 0 bases and J by 4 bases, with 16 bases between. The CDR3 length is 15 residues.

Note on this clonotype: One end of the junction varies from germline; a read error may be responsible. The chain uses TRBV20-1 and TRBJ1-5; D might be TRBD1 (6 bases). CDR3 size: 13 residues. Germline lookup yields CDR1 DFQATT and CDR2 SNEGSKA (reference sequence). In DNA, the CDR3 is TGCGGTGCTGGACAGCAGAGGAATCAGCCCCAGCATTTT. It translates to CGAGQQRNQPQHF.

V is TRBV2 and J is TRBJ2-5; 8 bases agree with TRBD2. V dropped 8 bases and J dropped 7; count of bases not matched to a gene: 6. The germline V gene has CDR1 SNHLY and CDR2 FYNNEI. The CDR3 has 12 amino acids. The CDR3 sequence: CASGAGVGTQYF. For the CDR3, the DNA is TGTGCCAGCGGAGCGGGGGTGGGGACCCAGTACTTC.

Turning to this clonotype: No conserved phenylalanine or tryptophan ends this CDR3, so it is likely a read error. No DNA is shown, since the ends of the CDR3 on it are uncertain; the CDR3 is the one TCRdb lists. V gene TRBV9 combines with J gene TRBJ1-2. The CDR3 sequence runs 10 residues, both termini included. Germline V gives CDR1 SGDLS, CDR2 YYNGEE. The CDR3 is CASSVGASGS.

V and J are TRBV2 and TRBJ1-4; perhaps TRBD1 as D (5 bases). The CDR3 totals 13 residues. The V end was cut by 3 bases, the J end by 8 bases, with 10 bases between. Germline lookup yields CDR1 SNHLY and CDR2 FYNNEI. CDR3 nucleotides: TGTGCCAGCAGTGAGGTTGGGACCGAAAAACTGTTTTTT. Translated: CASSEVGTEKLFF.

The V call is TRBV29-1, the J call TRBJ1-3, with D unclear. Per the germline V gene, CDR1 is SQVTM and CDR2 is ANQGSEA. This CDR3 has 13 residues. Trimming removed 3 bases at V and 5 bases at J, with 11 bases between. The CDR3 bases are TGCAGCGTTGAGGATGGGGAACGAAACACCATATATTTT. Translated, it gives CSVEDGERNTIYF.

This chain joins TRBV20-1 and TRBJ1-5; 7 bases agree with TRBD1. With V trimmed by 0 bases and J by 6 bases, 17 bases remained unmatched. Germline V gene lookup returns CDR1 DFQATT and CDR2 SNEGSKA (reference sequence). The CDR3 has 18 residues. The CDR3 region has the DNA TGCAGTGCTAGAGATATCGGCAGGGGGTCTGGACGGTCTCAGCCCCAGCATTTT. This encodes CSARDIGRGSGRSQPQHF.

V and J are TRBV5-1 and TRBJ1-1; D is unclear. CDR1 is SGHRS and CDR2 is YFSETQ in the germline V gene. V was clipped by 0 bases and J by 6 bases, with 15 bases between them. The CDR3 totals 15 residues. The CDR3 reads CASSLAGVRQPEAFF. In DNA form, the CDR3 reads TGCGCCAGCAGCTTGGCCGGGGTTCGGCAGCCTGAAGCTTTCTTT.